Listed below are T cell receptor beta chains from one sample, sequenced in a study of blood T cells in healthy people across ages. TCRdb re-called the 5' RACE reads through MiXCR, storing one row per CDR3 protein. The sample lists more than 650,000 distinct CDR3 sequences, roughly 53% occurring once. What was sequenced was blood. The receptors were sampled from a man older than 75 in good health. CDR3s include the opening cysteine and the closing phenylalanine or tryptophan. A D gene is named only where the DNA matches it firmly. For some rows the clone size is stated as once, few or many, or as a class when expanded; others skip it.

TRBV6-2/TRBV6-3	.	15	TRBJ2-7	.	TGTGCCAGCAGTTCCGACAGGACCCCCTCCTACGAGCAGTACTTC	CASSSDRTPSYEQYF
TRBV18	.	13	TRBJ2-3	few	TGTGCCAGCTCGGGAGATGGCACAGATACGCAGTATTTT	CASSGDGTDTQYF
TRBV24-1	.	20	TRBJ2-1	.	TGTGCCACCAGTTTTCCCCCGGTGAGATTCTTGGACCCTTCCCCCGATGAGCAGTTCTTC	CATSFPPVRFLDPSPDEQFF
TRBV25-1	.	12	TRBJ2-1	few	TGTGCCAGCAGTGAATATGGCGATGAGCAGTTCTTC	CASSEYGDEQFF
TRBV20-1	TRBD1	15	TRBJ1-2	.	TGCAGTGCTAGCCCATTGACAGGGGGCAGGTCTGGCTACACCTTC	CSASPLTGGRSGYTF
TRBV29-1	TRBD2	12	TRBJ2-7	.	TGCAGCGTTCTAGCGGGAACCTACGAGCAGTACTTC	CSVLAGTYEQYF
TRBV4-2	TRBD2	17	TRBJ2-3	once	TGTGCCAGCAGCCAAGATCAACTAGCGGGAGTAGACAGATACGCGTATTTT	CASSQDQLAGVDRYAYF
TRBV7-6	TRBD2	16	TRBJ2-7	.	TGTGCCAGCAGCCCGCGACTAGCGGGAGGCCTATACGAGCAGTACTTC	CASSPRLAGGLYEQYF
TRBV11-2	.	11	TRBJ2-7	.	TGTGCCAGCACCCAGGCTCACGAGCAGTACTTC	CASTQAHEQYF
TRBV7-2	.	15	TRBJ2-7	few	TGTGCCAGCAGCTTTCTTGGCCCCGGTAGCTACGAGCAGTACTTC	CASSFLGPGSYEQYF
TRBV25-1	TRBD1	16	TRBJ2-4	many	TGTGCCAGCAGTGCAACAGGGGGCATCGCCAAAAACATTCAGTACTTC	CASSATGGIAKNIQYF
TRBV27	TRBD2	15	TRBJ2-1	.	TGTGCCAGCAGGCCGACTAGCGGGAGCCCCCATGAGCAGTTCTTC	CASRPTSGSPHEQFF
TRBV27	TRBD2	17	TRBJ2-7	.	TGTGCCAGCAGTTTATCTGTCCCTGGAGGGAGGGCCTACGAGCAGTACTTC	CASSLSVPGGRAYEQYF
TRBV2	TRBD1	16	TRBJ1-2	.	TGTGCCAGCAGTGACTCGGACAGGGGGCTTCTCTATGGCTACACCTTC	CASSDSDRGLLYGYTF
TRBV27	.	14	TRBJ2-7	.	TGTGCCAGCAGTACCCGGGACCGGACCTACGAGCAGTACTTC	CASSTRDRTYEQYF
TRBV27	.	18	TRBJ2-1	few	TGTGCCAGCAGTTTACAGGCTGGAGGGAATAGAGGGGTCAACGAGCAGTTCTTC	CASSLQAGGNRGVNEQFF
TRBV9	TRBD2	16	TRBJ2-1	.	TGTGCCAGCAGCCCACCCCTCGCGGGAGGGAGGAATGAGCAGTTCTTC	CASSPPLAGGRNEQFF
TRBV28	TRBD2	15	TRBJ2-3	.	TGTGCCAGCAGGCGTGGACTAGCGGGAGCGGATACGCAGTATTTT	CASRRGLAGADTQYF
TRBV6-5	.	12	TRBJ1-1	once	TGTGCCAGCAGCCAACAGGGAAGGGGAGCTTTCTTT	CASSQQGRGAFF
TRBV28	.	16	TRBJ2-7	few	TGTGCCAGCAGTCCGGGGGTGAAGGGGAGATCCTACGAGCAGTACTTC	CASSPGVKGRSYEQYF
TRBV25-1	TRBD1	13	TRBJ2-5	many	TGTGCCAGCAGAGGGACAGCCCAAGAGACCCAGTACTTC	CASRGTAQETQYF
TRBV29-1	TRBD2	14	TRBJ2-7	few	TGCAGCGTAACCGGGACTAGCGGACTCTACGAGCAGTACTTC	CSVTGTSGLYEQYF
TRBV3-1	.	17	TRBJ1-6	.	TGTGCCAGCAGTCAAGATGTCGGGACACCGGGTAATTCACCCCTCCACTTT	CASSQDVGTPGNSPLHF
TRBV5-8	TRBD2	20	TRBJ2-7	.	TGTGCCAGCATCCCCGGGACAGGGATCGGGGCTAGCGGGAGGGTCGACGAGCAGTACTTC	CASIPGTGIGASGRVDEQYF
TRBV11-2	TRBD2	16	TRBJ2-7	.	TGTGCCAGCAGCGGTGGACTAGCGGGAGGGCCTGGCGAGCAGTACTTC	CASSGGLAGGPGEQYF
TRBV20-1	.	15	TRBJ2-3	.	TGCAGTGCTAGAGGAGGAGGATCTAGCACAGATACGCAGTATTTT	CSARGGGSSTDTQYF
TRBV4-2	TRBD1	15	TRBJ1-2	few	TGTGCCAGCAGCCAAGAGAGCAGGGGGGACTATGGCTACACCTTC	CASSQESRGDYGYTF
TRBV6-2/TRBV6-3	.	15	TRBJ2-7	.	TGTGCCAGCAGTCCCGACCAGTCAAGACCCTACGAGCAGTACTTC	CASSPDQSRPYEQYF
TRBV14	.	13	TRBJ2-4	.	TGTGCCAGCAGCCAATCTCTGGGTAGCATTCAGTACTTC	CASSQSLGSIQYF
TRBV2	.	14	TRBJ1-2	many	TGTGCCAGCAGTGATATGGGCGGTAGGGATGGCTACACCTTC	CASSDMGGRDGYTF
TRBV29-1	TRBD1	12	TRBJ2-5	.	TGCAGCGCCCTGACAGGGCAAGAGACCCAGTACTTC	CSALTGQETQYF
TRBV18	.	14	TRBJ2-1	.	TGTGCCAGCTCACCACCCATCACCTACAATGAGCAGTTCTTC	CASSPPITYNEQFF
TRBV29-1	.	13	TRBJ1-2	.	TGCAGCGTTCGCGACAGAGGTGTAACGGGCTACACCTTC	CSVRDRGVTGYTF
TRBV6-2/TRBV6-3	.	14	TRBJ2-1	.	TGTGCCAGCACCCAGGGAGGCCCCTACAATGAGCAGTTCTTC	CASTQGGPYNEQFF
TRBV29-1	.	14	TRBJ2-7	.	TGCAGCGTTGATCTCGGGGCCACCCCCTACGAGCAGTACTTC	CSVDLGATPYEQYF
TRBV5-1	TRBD1	19	TRBJ1-4	.	TGCGCCAGCAGCTCGCGCCGGGACAGGGGGCGGGATGGCATTGAAAAACTGTTTTTT	CASSSRRDRGRDGIEKLFF
TRBV29-1	.	12	TRBJ1-1	.	TGCAGCGCTCCGCAGGGGAGCACTGAAGCTTTCTTT	CSAPQGSTEAFF
TRBV29-1	.	13	TRBJ2-4	.	TGCAGCGCTGTAGGGCGGGTCAAAAACATTCAGTACTTC	CSAVGRVKNIQYF
TRBV7-2	.	14	TRBJ2-1	few	TGTGCCAGCAGCATGGGACTCTATAGGGATGAGCAGTTCTTC	CASSMGLYRDEQFF
TRBV5-1	.	16	TRBJ1-4	.	TGCGCCAGCAGCTCCCGGACGGAGGGTCCTAATGAAAAACTGTTTTTT	CASSSRTEGPNEKLFF
TRBV29-1	.	13	TRBJ1-4	.	TGCAGCGTTGTACAGGGTGGGAATGAAAAACTGTTTTTT	CSVVQGGNEKLFF
TRBV28	TRBD2	18	TRBJ2-3	.	TGTGCCAGCAGTTTACCGGGACTAGGGGGAAATGAGCAGAGATACGCGTATTTT	CASSLPGLGGNEQRYAYF
TRBV7-2	.	14	TRBJ2-2	many	TGTGCCAGCAGCTTGCGGGGGCGCGACGGGGAGCTGTTTTTT	CASSLRGRDGELFF
TRBV12-3/TRBV12-4	.	13	TRBJ1-2	few	TGTGCCAGCAGTTCCCAGGACAGTCGAGGCTACACCTTC	CASSSQDSRGYTF
TRBV9	TRBD1	16	TRBJ1-6	.	TGTGCCAGCAGCGTCCTTCCACAGGGGGGAAATTCACCCCTCCACTTT	CASSVLPQGGNSPLHF